The 32 T cell receptor beta chains given below trace back to one sample, sequenced in a study of T cells after yellow fever vaccination. MiXCR, applied by TCRdb to the 5' RACE reads, yields one record per CDR3 protein. The sample lists about 63,000 distinct CDR3 sequences; around 7.4% were seen once. This specimen was CD8+ T cells sorted from PBMCs, taken 15 days after the yellow fever booster vaccination. The receptors here all came from a man aged 25 to 40 who received the YFV17D yellow fever vaccine.

This clonotype was detected many times. The rearrangement joins TRBV10-3 to TRBJ2-5; D possibly corresponds to TRBD2 (5 bases). The CDR3 runs 11 residues. V was clipped by 7 bases and J by 6 bases, with 9 bases between them. The germline V gene has CDR1 ENHRY and CDR2 SYGVKD. The CDR3 protein is CAIMREQTQYF. CDR3 nucleotide sequence: TGTGCCATCATGAGGGAACAGACCCAGTACTTC.

About this clonotype itself: A much larger clonotype is one base distant, so this may be a read error. The J gene is TRBJ2-2, the V gene TRBV7-9, with D possibly being TRBD2 (6 bases). Germline CDR1 SEHNR, CDR2 FQNEAQ (reference sequence). Trimming took off 5 bases at V and 0 bases at J, with 13 bases between the two ends. The CDR3 covers 16 residues. The CDR3 is CASSPSGGPNTGELFF. The CDR3 bases are TGTGCCAGCAGCCCCTCCGGGGGACCGAACACCGGGGAGCTGTTTTTT.

This clonotype was counted ten times or more. This chain joins TRBV20-1 and TRBJ2-5, with D hard to call. This CDR3 has 12 residues. Germline values: CDR1 DFQATT, CDR2 SNEGSKA (reference sequence). V lost 6 bases, J lost 5 bases, and 13 bases lay in between. This CDR3 is CSARSSSETQYF. CDR3 nucleotides: TGCAGTGCCCGATCTAGTTCCGAGACCCAGTACTTC.

This clonotype was seen repeatedly, ten times or more. The chain joins TRBV11-1 to TRBJ2-1; 7 bases fit TRBD2. J gave up 5 bases and V 2 bases, and 15 bases lay outside the gene matches. In germline, CDR1 is SGHAT, CDR2 FQDESV (reference sequence). This CDR3 comprises 18 residues. The CDR3 coding sequence is TGTGCCAGCAGCTTAACCACCGTGGTAGCGGGTTTTAACAATGAGCAGTTCTTC. Protein product: CASSLTTVVAGFNNEQFF.

As concerns this clonotype: A single base separates this from a much larger clone, so it may be a read error. The chain carries TRBV29-1 and TRBJ2-1, with D possibly TRBD2 on 5 matching bases. CDR3 length: 11 residues. The ends were cut back, 5 bases at V and 9 bases at J, with 11 bases in the middle. Germline-derived CDR1 and CDR2 are SQVTM and ANQGSEA. The CDR3 here is CSVLRGGEQFF. DNA for the CDR3: TGCAGCGTTTTACGGGGTGGTGAGCAGTTCTTC.

This clonotype was detected many times. V and J are TRBV12-3 or TRBV12-4 and TRBJ2-5; tentative D call: TRBD1 (6 bases). The CDR3 runs 15 residues. Trimming cost V 6 bases and J 0 bases, with 14 bases left between them. The CDR3 loop is CASRHDRRHQETQYF. CDR3 nucleotides: TGTGCCAGCAGGCATGACAGGAGGCACCAAGAGACCCAGTACTTC.

This clonotype occurred many times. This chain joins TRBV7-9 and TRBJ2-7; the match to TRBD1 covers 10 bases. Germline V gene lookup returns CDR1 SEHNR and CDR2 FQNEAQ (reference sequence). There are 15 residues in the CDR3. The ends lost 4 bases at V and 1 base at J; junction bases unmatched: 4. As DNA, the CDR3 is TGTGCCAGCAGCTCCCCGGGACAGGGGTCCTACGAGCAGTACTTC. Residues: CASSSPGQGSYEQYF.

This clonotype was seen ten or more times. The chain has TRBV27 and TRBJ2-7, with D maybe TRBD2 (5 bases). CDR3 size: 13 residues. From germline, CDR1 is MNHEY and CDR2 SMNVEV (reference sequence). With 5 bases removed from V and 5 bases from J, the gap between germline ends came to 13 bases. CDR3 protein: CASSPRGWDEQYF. The DNA of the CDR3 is TGTGCCAGCAGTCCCCGGGGATGGGACGAGCAGTACTTC.

This clonotype was picked up many times. As DNA, the CDR3 is TGTGCCAGCAGCCCCGGGGAAGGCTATGAGCAGTTCTTC. This gives the protein CASSPGEGYEQFF. The J gene is TRBJ2-1, the V gene TRBV7-6, with TRBD2 as a possible D gene (5 bases). The ends were cut back, 5 bases at V and 8 bases at J, with 13 bases in the middle. The germline V gene has CDR1 SGHVS and CDR2 FNYEAQ. The CDR3 loop spans 13 amino acids.

With regard to this clonotype: A much more abundant neighbour one base away suggests this may be a read error. The chain links TRBV27 to TRBJ2-7; TRBD2 matches 9 bases. J gave up 2 bases and V 6 bases, and 8 bases lay outside the gene matches. Per germline, CDR1 MNHEY and CDR2 SMNVEV (reference sequence). This CDR3 has 15 amino acids. The CDR3 coding sequence is TGTGCCAGCAGAGAAGGGACTAGCAGGGCCTACGAGCAGTACTTC. Translating it yields CASREGTSRAYEQYF.

To note about this clonotype: One junction end does not reproduce the germline sequence, and a read error may be involved. This chain uses TRBV19 with TRBJ2-1, with 9 bases fitting TRBD2. Germline assignment: CDR1 LNHDA and CDR2 SQIVND (reference sequence). This CDR3 contains 14 residues. CDR3 in DNA: TGTGCCAGTAATATACAAGCTAGCGGGGATGAGCAGTTCTTC. Its translation: CASNIQASGDEQFF. Based on the CDR3 plus reference TRBV19 and TRBJ2-1, the full variable domain is DGGITQSPKYLFRKEGQNVTLSCEQNLNHDAMYWYRQDPGQGLRLIYYSQIVNDFQKGDIAEGYSVSREKKESFPLTVTSAQKNPTAFYLCASNIQASGDEQFFGPGTRLTVL.

This clonotype was recorded at least ten times. This chain connects TRBV24-1 to TRBJ2-5; possible D gene TRBD1, 5 bases. The germline CDR1 and CDR2 sequences are KGHDR and SFDVKD. This CDR3 contains 13 residues. Trimming took 8 bases from V and 1 from J, leaving 10 bases between them. In DNA form, the CDR3 reads TGTGCCACCAAAGCCGACAGCCAAGAGACCCAGTACTTC. This gives the protein CATKADSQETQYF.

This clonotype was observed many times. The CDR3 is CSVGGGDSPPAAQGYTF. DNA of the CDR3: TGCAGCGTTGGAGGGGGAGACAGCCCGCCGGCAGCCCAGGGCTACACCTTC. The rearrangement uses TRBV29-1 and TRBJ1-2; D is perhaps TRBD1 (6 bases). In germline, CDR1 is SQVTM, CDR2 ANQGSEA. The V end lost 4 bases, the J end lost 8 bases, and 29 bases lay between the germline ends. CDR3 length: 17 residues.

This clonotype was detected many times. This chain uses TRBV18 with TRBJ1-2; TRBD1 agrees at 7 bases. With 8 bases clipped from V and 4 bases from J, the junction kept 10 bases outside the gene matches. The CDR3 runs to 14 residues. Looked up from germline, CDR1 is KGHSH and CDR2 is LQKENI. CDR3 DNA sequence: TGTGCCAGCGCGGGGACAGATCCTCCCTATGGCTACACCTTC. This sequence encodes CASAGTDPPYGYTF.

This clonotype was seen ten or more times. The chain couples TRBV6-5 to TRBJ2-5; D gene uncertain. V lost 2 bases to trimming and J lost 3 bases, with 10 bases between them. Germline CDR1 reads MNHEY; CDR2 reads SVGAGI. The CDR3 runs 14 residues. CDR3 coding DNA: TGTGCCAGCAGTTACGTGGGGTCGGAAGAGACCCAGTACTTC. Encoded protein: CASSYVGSEETQYF.

This clonotype showed up many times. This chain connects TRBV7-9 to TRBJ2-2, with 7 bases lining up with TRBD1. Germline trimming cut 5 bases from V and 0 bases from J; bases unmatched to any gene: 6. The CDR3 is 16 residues long. Germline V gives CDR1 SEHNR, CDR2 FQNEAQ (reference sequence). The CDR3 sequence: CASSPRQGPNTGELFF. The CDR3 nucleotides are TGTGCCAGCAGCCCCCGACAGGGCCCGAACACCGGGGAGCTGTTTTTT.

This clonotype was found many times. The rearrangement joins TRBV7-9 to TRBJ2-2, with D perhaps assigned TRBD1 or TRBD2 (5 bases each). Germline V gene sequence: CDR1 SEHNR, CDR2 FQNEAQ (reference sequence). Trimming shortened V by 7 bases and J by 6 bases, and 18 bases separated the two germline ends. The CDR3 length is 15 residues. DNA of the CDR3: TGTGCCAGCATCCAAGGAGCCAGGGACGCCGGGGAGCTGTTTTTT. It specifies CASIQGARDAGELFF.

In its sample, this clonotype was seen many times. The CDR3 sequence is CASSLPHTPRTEQFF. DNA for the CDR3: TGTGCCAGCAGCTTACCACATACTCCCCGGACCGAGCAGTTCTTC. This chain uses TRBV7-9 with TRBJ2-1; D gene uncertain. V was clipped by 2 bases and J by 10 bases, with 18 bases between them. Germline CDR1 is SEHNR and CDR2 is FQNEAQ (reference sequence). The CDR3 extends over 15 amino acids.

This clonotype is categorized as medium-sized. The rearrangement links TRBV4-3 to TRBJ1-2; no definite D call. Looked up from germline, CDR1 is LGHNA and CDR2 is YSLEER. The CDR3 sequence is 15 residues long. The germline V and J ends were trimmed by 2 bases and 1 base, with 11 bases remaining between them. The DNA of the CDR3 is TGCGCCAGCAGCCAAAACGGGGAGGGTAACTATGGCTACACCTTC. This gives the protein CASSQNGEGNYGYTF.

This chain links TRBV30 with TRBJ2-5; a possible D gene is TRBD2 (6 bases). The V end was cut by 0 bases, the J end by 5 bases, with 7 bases between. Germline CDR1 reads GTSNPN; CDR2 reads SVGIG (reference sequence). The CDR3 is 12 residues long. The CDR3 reads CAWSVRGETQYF. The CDR3 region has the DNA TGTGCCTGGAGTGTTCGGGGGGAGACCCAGTACTTC.

In this sample, this clonotype turned up many times. The CDR3 reads CASSPGPGEQYF. As DNA, the CDR3 is TGTGCCAGCAGCCCCGGGCCCGGGGAGCAGTACTTC. This rearrangement joins TRBV12-3 or TRBV12-4 to TRBJ2-7, with D unresolved. This CDR3 spans 12 amino acids. With 6 bases removed from V and 7 bases from J, the gap between germline ends came to 13 bases.

This clonotype was recorded at least ten times. V gene TRBV11-2 combines with J gene TRBJ2-7; D is perhaps TRBD1 or TRBD2 (5 bases each). Germline V lookup: CDR1 SGHAT, CDR2 FQNNGV. The CDR3 consists of 15 residues. The germline V and J ends were trimmed by 5 bases and 2 bases, with 16 bases remaining between them. The CDR3 region has the DNA TGTGCCAGCAGCACCCGGGACGCAAGAACCTACGAGCAGTACTTC. It yields the protein CASSTRDARTYEQYF.

This clonotype was counted many times. This chain joins TRBV5-4 and TRBJ2-7; the match to TRBD2 covers 9 bases. CDR1 is SGHNT, CDR2 YYREEE, per germline (reference sequence). The CDR3 has 15 residues. With 3 bases clipped from V and 7 bases from J, the junction kept 11 bases outside the gene matches. As DNA, the CDR3 is TGTGCCAGCAGCTACGGGGTAGCGGGAGTTTGGGAGCAGTACTTC. It specifies CASSYGVAGVWEQYF.

This clonotype was picked up many times. CDR3 loop: CSARAVSDTQYF. CDR3 bases: TGCAGTGCTAGAGCCGTCTCAGATACGCAGTATTTT. The J gene is TRBJ2-3, the V gene TRBV20-1; D ambiguous. The CDR3 covers 12 residues. Trimming shortened V by 1 base and J by 4 bases, and 6 bases separated the two germline ends. Germline V gives CDR1 DFQATT, CDR2 SNEGSKA (reference sequence).

This clonotype was recorded at least ten times. The gene calls are TRBV11-2 and TRBJ1-1; D is undetermined. Germline-derived CDR1 and CDR2 are SGHAT and FQNNGV. Deletions cut 4 bases from V and 6 bases from J, with 15 bases between. CDR3 length: 14 residues. The CDR3 coding sequence is TGTGCCAGCAGCTCCCATGGAGCCCCCTCTGAAGCTTTCTTT. Residues: CASSSHGAPSEAFF.

The table lists this clonotype with many counts. The CDR3 DNA sequence: TGTGCCAGCAGTTACTCCCCCTACGGGGCGTCGGACGAGCAGTACTTC. This gives the protein CASSYSPYGASDEQYF. The chain combines TRBV6-5 with TRBJ2-7; D is possibly TRBD1 or TRBD2 (5 bases each). CDR3 length equals 16 residues. With 0 bases removed from V and 5 bases from J, the gap between germline ends came to 17 bases. Germline V gene sequence: CDR1 MNHEY, CDR2 SVGAGI.

This clonotype was recorded many times. The chain carries TRBV29-1 and TRBJ2-5, with TRBD1 matching over 7 bases. Germline V lookup: CDR1 SQVTM, CDR2 ANQGSEA. The CDR3 sequence is 12 residues long. The V and J ends lost 5 bases and 2 bases, in that order; junction bases with no gene match: 2. CDR3 sequence (DNA): TGCAGCGTTAGGACAGGTCAAGAGACCCAGTACTTC. This encodes CSVRTGQETQYF.

The table lists this clonotype with many counts. The genes are TRBV9 and TRBJ2-3; 7 bases fit TRBD2. The CDR3 is 17 amino acids. Per the germline V gene, CDR1 is SGDLS and CDR2 is YYNGEE. Unmatched junction bases numbered 9, after V lost 2 bases and J lost 0 bases. CDR3 coding DNA: TGTGCCAGCAGCGTCGGGAGCGGGATTGGAAGCACAGATACGCAGTATTTT. Its protein is CASSVGSGIGSTDTQYF.

This clonotype was counted ten times or more. The chain carries TRBV6-2 or TRBV6-3 and TRBJ2-2; 13 bases are a match to TRBD2. The V and J ends lost 5 bases and 7 bases, in that order; junction bases with no gene match: 4. CDR3 length: 15 amino acids. Germline CDR1 and CDR2: MNHEY and SVGEGT. The CDR3 bases are TGTGCCAGCAGTGGACTAGCGGGAGTGATCGGGGAGCTGTTTTTT. Protein: CASSGLAGVIGELFF.

This clonotype was found many times. The chain combines TRBV20-1 with TRBJ2-7, with 11 nucleotides matching TRBD2. CDR1 is DFQATT and CDR2 is SNEGSKA in the germline V gene (reference sequence). This CDR3 spans 16 amino acids. V was pared by 5 bases and J by 0 bases, with 9 bases of the junction left unmatched. The CDR3 nucleotides are TGCAGTGCTGTAGGGACTAGCGGTAAACCCTCCTACGAGCAGTACTTC. Translation gives CSAVGTSGKPSYEQYF.

This clonotype occurred many times. The genes are TRBV18 and TRBJ2-7, with 9 bases aligning to TRBD1. The CDR3 spans 16 residues. V trimming: 2 bases; J trimming: 4 bases; junction bases outside the gene matches: 9. The germline gives CDR1 KGHSH, CDR2 LQKENI. The CDR3 DNA is TGTGCCAGCTCACCAATCAGCCGGGACAGGGATTACGAGCAGTACTTC. This encodes CASSPISRDRDYEQYF.

This clonotype has a count of ten or more. The CDR3 DNA is TGCGCCAGCAGCCAAGAGATTACTAGCGGATACGAGCAGTACTTC. It translates to CASSQEITSGYEQYF. V is TRBV4-3 and J is TRBJ2-7; TRBD2 agrees at 8 bases. Germline V lookup: CDR1 LGHNA, CDR2 YSLEER. V was clipped by 0 bases and J by 4 bases; unmatched bases: 5. The CDR3 spans 15 residues.